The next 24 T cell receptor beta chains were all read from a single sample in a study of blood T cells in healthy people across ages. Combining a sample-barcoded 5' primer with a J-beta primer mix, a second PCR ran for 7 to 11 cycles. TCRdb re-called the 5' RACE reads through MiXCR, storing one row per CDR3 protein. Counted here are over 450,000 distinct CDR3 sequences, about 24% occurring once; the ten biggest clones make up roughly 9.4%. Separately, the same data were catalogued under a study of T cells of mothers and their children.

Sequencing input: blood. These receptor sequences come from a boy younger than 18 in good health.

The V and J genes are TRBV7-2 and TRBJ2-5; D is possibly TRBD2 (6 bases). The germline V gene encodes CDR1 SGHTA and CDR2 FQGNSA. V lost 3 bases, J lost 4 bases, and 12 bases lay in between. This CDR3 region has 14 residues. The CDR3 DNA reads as TGTGCCAGCAGCTTTACTGTAGCGGTAGAGACCCAGTACTTC. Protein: CASSFTVAVETQYF.

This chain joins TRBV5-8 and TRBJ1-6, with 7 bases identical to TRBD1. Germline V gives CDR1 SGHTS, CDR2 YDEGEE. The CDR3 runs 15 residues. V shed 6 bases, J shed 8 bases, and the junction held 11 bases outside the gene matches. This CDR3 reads CASTSPGGADSPLHF. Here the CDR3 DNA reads TGTGCCAGCACCAGTCCAGGGGGAGCTGATTCACCCCTCCACTTT. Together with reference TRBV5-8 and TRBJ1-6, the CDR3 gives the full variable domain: EAGVTQSPTHLIKTRGQQATLRCSPISGHTSVYWYQQALGLGLQFLLWYDEGEERNRGNFPPRFSGRQFPNYSSELNVNALELEDSALYLCASTSPGGADSPLHFGNGTRLTVT.

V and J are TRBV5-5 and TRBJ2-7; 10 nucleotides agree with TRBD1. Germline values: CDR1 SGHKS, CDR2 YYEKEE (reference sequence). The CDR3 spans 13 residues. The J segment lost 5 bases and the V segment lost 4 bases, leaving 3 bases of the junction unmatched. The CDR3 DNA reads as TGTGCCAGCAGCGGGACAGGGGTCGACGAGCAGTACTTC. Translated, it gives CASSGTGVDEQYF.

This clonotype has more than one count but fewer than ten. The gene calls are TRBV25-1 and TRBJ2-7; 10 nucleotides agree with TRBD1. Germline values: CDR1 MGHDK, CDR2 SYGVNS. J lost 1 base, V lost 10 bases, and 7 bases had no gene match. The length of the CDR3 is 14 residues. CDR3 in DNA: TGTGCCACCTCCCGGGACAGGGGATCCTACGAGCAGTACTTC. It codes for CATSRDRGSYEQYF.

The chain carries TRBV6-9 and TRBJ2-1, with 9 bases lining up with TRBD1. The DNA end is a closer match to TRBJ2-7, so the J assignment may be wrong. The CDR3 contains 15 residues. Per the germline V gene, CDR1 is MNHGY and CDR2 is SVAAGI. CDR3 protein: CASSYPTGGRYEQYF. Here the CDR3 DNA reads TGTGCCAGCAGTTATCCGACAGGGGGAAGATACGAGCAGTACTTC.

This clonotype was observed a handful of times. In DNA, the CDR3 is TGTGCTAGTGGTTTGCGAATGGTCGATAGCTCCTACAATGAGCAGTTCTTC. Translating gives CASGLRMVDSSYNEQFF. The J gene is TRBJ2-1, the V gene TRBV12-5; no firm D call. The CDR3 has 17 residues. V lost 2 bases and J lost 0, with 14 bases in between. CDR1 LGHNT and CDR2 FRNRAP come from the germline V gene.

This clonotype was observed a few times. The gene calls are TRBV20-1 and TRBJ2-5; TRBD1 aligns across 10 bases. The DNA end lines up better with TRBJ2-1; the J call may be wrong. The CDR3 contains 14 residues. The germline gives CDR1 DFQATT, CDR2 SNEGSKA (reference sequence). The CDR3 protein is CSAIIPGQGNEQFF. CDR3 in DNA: TGCAGTGCTATTATTCCGGGACAGGGGAATGAGCAGTTCTTC.

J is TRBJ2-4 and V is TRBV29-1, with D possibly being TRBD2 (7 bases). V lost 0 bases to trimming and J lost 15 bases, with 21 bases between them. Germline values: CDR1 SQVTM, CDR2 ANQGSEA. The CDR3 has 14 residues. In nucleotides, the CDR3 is TGCAGCGTTGAAGATCCCGGATCTCAAGGGGGGGTGTACTTC. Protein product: CSVEDPGSQGGVYF.

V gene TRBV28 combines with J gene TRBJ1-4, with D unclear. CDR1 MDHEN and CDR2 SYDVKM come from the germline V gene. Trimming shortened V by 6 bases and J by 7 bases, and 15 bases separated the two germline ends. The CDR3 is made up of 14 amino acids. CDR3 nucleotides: TGTGCCAGCAGGTTCCTCGGGTCTGGTGAAAAACTGTTTTTT. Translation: CASRFLGSGEKLFF.

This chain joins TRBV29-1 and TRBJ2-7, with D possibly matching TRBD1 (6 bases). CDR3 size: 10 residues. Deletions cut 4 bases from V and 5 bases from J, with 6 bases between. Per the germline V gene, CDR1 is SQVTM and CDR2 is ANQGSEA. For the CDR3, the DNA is TGCAGCGTTGGGGACAACGAGCAGTACTTC. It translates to CSVGDNEQYF.

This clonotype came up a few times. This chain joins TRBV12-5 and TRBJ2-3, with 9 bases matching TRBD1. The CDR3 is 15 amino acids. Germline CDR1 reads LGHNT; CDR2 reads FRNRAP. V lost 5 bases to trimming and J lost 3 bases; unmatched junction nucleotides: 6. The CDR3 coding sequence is TGTGCTAGTGGTGACGGGACAGGGTTGACAGATACGCAGTATTTT. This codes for CASGDGTGLTDTQYF.

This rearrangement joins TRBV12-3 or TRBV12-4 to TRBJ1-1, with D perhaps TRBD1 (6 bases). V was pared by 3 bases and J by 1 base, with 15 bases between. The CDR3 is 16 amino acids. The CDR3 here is CASSFVSRGPNTEAFF. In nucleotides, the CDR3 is TGTGCCAGCAGTTTCGTTTCCAGGGGACCGAACACTGAAGCTTTCTTT.

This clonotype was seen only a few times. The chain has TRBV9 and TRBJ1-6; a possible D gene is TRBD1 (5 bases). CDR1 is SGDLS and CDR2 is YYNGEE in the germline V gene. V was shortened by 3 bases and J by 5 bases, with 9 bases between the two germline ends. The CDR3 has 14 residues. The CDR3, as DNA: TGTGCCAGCAGCGGTAGAGGGGATAATTCACCCCTCCACTTT. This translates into CASSGRGDNSPLHF.

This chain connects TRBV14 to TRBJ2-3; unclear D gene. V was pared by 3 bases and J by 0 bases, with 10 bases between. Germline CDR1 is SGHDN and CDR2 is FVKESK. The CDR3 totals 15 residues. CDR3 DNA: TGTGCCAGCAGCCATATGCCCTCTAGCACAGATACGCAGTATTTT. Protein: CASSHMPSSTDTQYF.

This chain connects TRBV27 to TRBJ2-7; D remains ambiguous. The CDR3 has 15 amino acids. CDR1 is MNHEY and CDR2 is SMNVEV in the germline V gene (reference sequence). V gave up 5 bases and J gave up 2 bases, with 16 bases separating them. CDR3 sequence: CASSQTMGLTYEQYF. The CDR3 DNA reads TGTGCCAGCAGTCAAACTATGGGTTTGACCTACGAGCAGTACTTC.

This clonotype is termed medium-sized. The chain's CDR3 is CASVPGQGLGGLSTEAFF. CDR3 nucleotide sequence: TGTGCTAGTGTTCCGGGACAGGGTCTCGGGGGCCTATCCACTGAAGCTTTCTTT. This rearrangement joins TRBV12-5 to TRBJ1-1; 9 nucleotides align to TRBD1. The ends lost 7 bases at V and 4 bases at J; junction bases unmatched: 19. This CDR3 has 18 amino acids. Looked up from germline, CDR1 is LGHNT and CDR2 is FRNRAP. Complete variable domain (other parts from reference TRBV12-5 and TRBJ1-1): DARVTQTPRHKVTEMGQEVTMRCQPILGHNTVFWYRQTMMQGLELLAYFRNRAPLDDSGMPKDRFSAEMPDATLATLKIQPSEPRDSAVYFCASVPGQGLGGLSTEAFFGQGTRLTVV.

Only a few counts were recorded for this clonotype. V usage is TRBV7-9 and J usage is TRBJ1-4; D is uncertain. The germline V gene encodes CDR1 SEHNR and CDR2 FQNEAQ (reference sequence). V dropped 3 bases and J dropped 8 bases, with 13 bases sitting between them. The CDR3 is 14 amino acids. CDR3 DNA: TGTGCCAGCAGCTTCGGCGACGCGGGGGAAAAACTGTTTTTT. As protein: CASSFGDAGEKLFF.

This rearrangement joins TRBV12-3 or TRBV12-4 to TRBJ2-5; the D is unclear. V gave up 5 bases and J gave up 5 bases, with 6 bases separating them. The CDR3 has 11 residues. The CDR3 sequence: CASSMRETQYF. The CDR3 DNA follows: TGTGCCAGCAGTATGCGGGAGACCCAGTACTTC.

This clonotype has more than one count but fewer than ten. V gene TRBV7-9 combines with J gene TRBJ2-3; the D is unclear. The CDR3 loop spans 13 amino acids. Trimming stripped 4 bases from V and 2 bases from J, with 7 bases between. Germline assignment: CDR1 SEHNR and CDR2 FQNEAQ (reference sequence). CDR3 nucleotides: TGTGCCAGCAGCTCCCCCCACACAGATACGCAGTATTTT. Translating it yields CASSSPHTDTQYF.

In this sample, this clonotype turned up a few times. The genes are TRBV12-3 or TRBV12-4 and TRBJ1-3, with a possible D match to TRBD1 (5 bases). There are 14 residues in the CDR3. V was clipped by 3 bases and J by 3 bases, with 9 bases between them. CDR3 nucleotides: TGTGCCAGCAGTTTGGGGGACGGTGGAAACACCATATATTTT. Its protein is CASSLGDGGNTIYF.

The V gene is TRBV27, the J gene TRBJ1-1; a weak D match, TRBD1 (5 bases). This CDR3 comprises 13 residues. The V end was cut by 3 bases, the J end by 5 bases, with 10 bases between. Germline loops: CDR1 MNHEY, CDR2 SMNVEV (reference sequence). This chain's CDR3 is CASSFSGRTEAFF. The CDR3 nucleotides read TGTGCCAGCAGTTTTTCAGGGAGGACTGAAGCTTTCTTT.

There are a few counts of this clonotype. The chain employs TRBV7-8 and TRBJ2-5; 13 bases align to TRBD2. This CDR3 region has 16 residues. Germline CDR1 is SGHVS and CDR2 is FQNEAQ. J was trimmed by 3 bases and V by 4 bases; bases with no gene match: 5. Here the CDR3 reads CASSYDGTSGEETQYF. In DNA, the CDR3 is TGTGCCAGCAGCTACGATGGGACTAGCGGGGAAGAGACCCAGTACTTC. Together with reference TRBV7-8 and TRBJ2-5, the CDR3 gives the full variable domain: GAGVSQSPRYKVAKRGQDVALRCDPISGHVSLFWYQQALGQGPEFLTYFQNEAQLDKSGLPSDRFFAERPEGSVSTLKIQRTQQEDSAVYLCASSYDGTSGEETQYFGPGTRLLVL.

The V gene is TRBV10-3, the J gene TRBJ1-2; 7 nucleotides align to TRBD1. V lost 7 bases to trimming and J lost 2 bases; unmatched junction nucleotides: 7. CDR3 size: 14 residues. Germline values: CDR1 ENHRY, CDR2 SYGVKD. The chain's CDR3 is CAIIRGPVNYGYTF. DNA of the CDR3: TGTGCCATCATTAGGGGGCCAGTCAACTATGGCTACACCTTC.

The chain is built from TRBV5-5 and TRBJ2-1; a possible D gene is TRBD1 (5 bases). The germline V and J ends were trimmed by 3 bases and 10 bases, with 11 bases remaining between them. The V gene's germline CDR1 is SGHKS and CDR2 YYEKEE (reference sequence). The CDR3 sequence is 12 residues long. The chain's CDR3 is CASSSNRQEQFF. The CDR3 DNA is TGTGCCAGCAGCTCCAATCGACAGGAGCAGTTCTTC.